This entry lists 9 T cell receptor beta chains sequenced from one sample in a study of CD8+ T cells in alopecia areata (dated by TCRdb to 2017 to 2018). Library preparation was by the immunoSEQ multiplex PCR assay. RNA was extracted from all samples and reverse transcribed into cDNA, which served as template for TCR sequencing. This is the immuneACCESS table as TCRdb keeps it, with only in-frame sequences that have V and J called. A part of the clones is gone; compared with another copy, unresolved V genes explain less than half, and the rest is unexplained. Within this sample are 150,000 to 200,000 clones, with around 57% of them counted one time only. The leading ten clones occupy 4% to 5.5% of the sample. Sample: CD4+ T cells sorted from blood. These receptors all stem from a human donor in good health.

The chain combines TRBV29-1 with TRBJ2-1, with D possibly being TRBD2 (5 bases). Germline CDR1 reads SQVTM; CDR2 reads ANQGSEA. V was trimmed by 2 bases and J by 6 bases, leaving 11 bases between them. This CDR3 comprises 13 residues. The CDR3 nucleotides read TGCAGCGTTGAACGAAGCCGGGGCAATGAGCAGTTCTTC. Its translation: CSVERSRGNEQFF.

The chain joins TRBV29-1 to TRBJ2-1; 14 nucleotides line up with TRBD2. This CDR3 comprises 19 residues. The V and J ends lost 3 bases and 0 bases, in that order; junction bases with no gene match: 10. The germline V gene encodes CDR1 SQVTM and CDR2 ANQGSEA. The CDR3 loop is CSVDASGTSGRRSYNEQFF. CDR3 DNA sequence: TGCAGCGTTGACGCCTCCGGGACTAGCGGGAGACGCTCCTACAATGAGCAGTTCTTC.

This clone was recorded a few times. The rearrangement joins TRBV29-1 to TRBJ2-1; D is uncertain. CDR3 length: 12 residues. Looked up from germline, CDR1 is SQVTM and CDR2 is ANQGSEA. Trimming removed 7 bases at V and 8 bases at J, with 15 bases between. The CDR3 region has the DNA TGCAGCGCCTCACTTGTCTTGGATGAGCAGTTCTTC. This encodes CSASLVLDEQFF.

The chain recombines TRBV18 with TRBJ1-4; 8 nucleotides align to TRBD1. Trimming cost V 4 bases and J 0 bases; bases outside gene matches: 4. The CDR3 has 16 amino acids. Germline lookup yields CDR1 KGHSH and CDR2 LQKENI. The CDR3 here is CASSRGQDATNEKLFF. The CDR3 nucleotides read TGTGCCAGCTCACGGGGACAGGATGCAACTAATGAAAAACTGTTTTTT.

V usage is TRBV5-1 and J usage is TRBJ1-1, with D unresolved. Germline V gene sequence: CDR1 SGHRS, CDR2 YFSETQ. CDR3 length equals 14 residues. The germline V and J ends were trimmed by 0 bases and 1 base, with 7 bases remaining between them. CDR3 nucleotides: TGCGCCAGCAGCTTGGTTGTTACGAACACTGAAGCTTTCTTT. Its protein product is CASSLVVTNTEAFF.

Details on this clone: In the same sample, other DNA sequences code for this CDR3. The genes are TRBV29-1 and TRBJ1-2, with D hard to call. Germline lookup yields CDR1 SQVTM and CDR2 ANQGSEA. This CDR3 spans 11 amino acids. Trimming removed 3 bases from V and 2 bases from J, with 4 bases in between. CDR3 nucleotide sequence: TGCAGCGTTGAGGAAAACTATGGCTACACCTTC. Amino acid sequence: CSVEENYGYTF.

V is TRBV28 and J is TRBJ2-2; D gene ambiguous. The germline V and J ends were trimmed by 8 bases and 3 bases, with 10 bases remaining between them. This CDR3 region has 13 residues. Looked up from germline, CDR1 is MDHEN and CDR2 is SYDVKM. CDR3 region: CASELGYTGELFF. In nucleotides, the CDR3 is TGTGCCAGCGAGCTGGGCTACACCGGGGAGCTGTTTTTT.

The sample holds a few counts of this clone. The chain couples TRBV29-1 to TRBJ1-1; D unclear. Trimming removed 7 bases at V and 7 bases at J, with 13 bases between. The CDR3 contains 11 residues. Per the germline V gene, CDR1 is SQVTM and CDR2 is ANQGSEA. This chain's CDR3 is CSGSLMGEAFF. As DNA, the CDR3 is TGCAGCGGAAGCCTCATGGGTGAAGCTTTCTTT.

The chain combines TRBV7-9 with TRBJ2-4, with TRBD1 identical over 8 bases. Germline V gene lookup returns CDR1 SEHNR and CDR2 FQNEAQ (reference sequence). V was clipped by 6 bases and J by 7 bases; unmatched bases: 14. There are 16 residues in the CDR3. CDR3 protein: CASRRGQGPRGNIQYF. CDR3 DNA sequence: TGTGCCAGCAGACGAGGACAGGGCCCTAGGGGGAACATTCAGTACTTC.